This TCR beta chain was captured in a study of cytomegalovirus exposure and HLA in healthy donors. About the research overall: Previous work identified 120 million or so unique TCR beta sequences from 150 million to 200 million T cells.

Study-wide points: In an earlier analysis, in about 530 donors, most V segments appeared productive either ~87% or ~30% of the time. Reportedly, cytomegalovirus status was diagnosed with high sensitivity and specificity.

Worth noting for this clone: Antigen unknown.

V shed 7 bases, J shed 9 bases, and the junction held 7 bases outside the gene matches. From germline, CDR1 is SQVTM and CDR2 ANQGSEA. The CDR3 runs 12 residues. It was with 60 Vbeta and 13 Jbeta primers that the PCR ran. Generated by immunoSEQ multiplex PCR, the TCRdb table keeps only in-frame clones and is missing some. The repertoire includes approximately 150,000 clones, approximately 84% of them detected once, and around 8.8% sits in the top ten. This sequence originates from a woman aged 55-69 years in good health and CMV-seropositive. Sequenced input: PBMCs. This chain uses TRBV29-1 with TRBJ2-1; 9 nucleotides line up with TRBD2. CDR3 protein: CSDLAGAGEQFF. DNA of the CDR3: TGCAGCGATTTAGCGGGAGCGGGTGAGCAGTTCTTC.